What follows are 21 T cell receptor beta chains derived from one specimen sequenced in a study of beta chain features in type 1 diabetes. General study findings and limits: Among all four CD4+ subsets, Type 1 diabetes patients had TCRB CDR3s that were moderately but significantly shorter.

These receptors lack a known antigen. The study reverse transcribed the entire isolated RNA, so it sequenced expressed TCRB transcripts. Clones were read by immunoSEQ multiplex PCR, and TCRdb kept only the in-frame ones, dropping some. The sample lists about 740,000 clones, around an eighth occurring once. The sequenced sample consisted of naive CD4+ T cells from blood. These receptors all stem from a man aged 18 to 30 with type 1 diabetes.

This chain uses TRBV11-2 with TRBJ1-2; D remains ambiguous. The CDR3 runs 13 residues. Trimming pared 5 bases from V and 6 bases from J, leaving 13 bases between. From germline, CDR1 is SGHAT and CDR2 FQNNGV. CDR3 amino acids: CASSPSPTDGYTF. In DNA form, the CDR3 reads TGTGCCAGCAGCCCCAGCCCGACCGATGGCTACACCTTC.

This clone has only a few counts. This chain connects TRBV30 to TRBJ1-3; possibly TRBD1 for D (6 bases). In germline, CDR1 is GTSNPN, CDR2 SVGIG (reference sequence). The V gene lost 7 bases and the J gene lost 3 bases, with 13 bases spanning the gap. The CDR3 spans 13 residues. CDR3 in DNA: TGTGCCTTCAACCAGGGGATTGGAAACACCATATATTTT. Protein product: CAFNQGIGNTIYF. Combining the CDR3 with reference TRBV30 and TRBJ1-3 gives the whole variable domain SQTIHQWPATLVQPVGSPLSLECTVEGTSNPNLYWYRQAAGRGLQLLFYSVGIGQISSEVPQNLSASRPQDRQFILSSKKLLLSDSGFYLCAFNQGIGNTIYFGEGSWLTVV.

This clone has more than one count but fewer than ten. The J gene is TRBJ2-7, the V gene TRBV6-5; no clear D gene. V lost 6 bases and J 1 base, leaving 16 bases between the germline ends. The germline CDR1 and CDR2 sequences are MNHEY and SVGAGI. The CDR3 length is 15 residues. DNA for the CDR3: TGTGCCAGCAGACCTAAGGTCGTGGGGTCCTACGAGCAGTACTTC. Amino acid sequence: CASRPKVVGSYEQYF.

This clone was found a few times. This chain connects TRBV29-1 to TRBJ2-5, with D unclear. Trimming shortened V by 0 bases and J by 4 bases, and 9 bases separated the two germline ends. Germline values: CDR1 SQVTM, CDR2 ANQGSEA. This CDR3 spans 13 amino acids. The CDR3 loop is CSVEEWMGETQYF. The CDR3 DNA is TGCAGCGTTGAAGAGTGGATGGGAGAGACCCAGTACTTC. The full variable domain, completed using reference TRBV29-1 and TRBJ2-5, is SAVISQKPSRDICQRGTSLTIQCQVDSQVTMMFWYRQQPGQSLTLIATANQGSEATYESGFVIDKFPISRPNLTFSTLTVSNMSPEDSSIYLCSVEEWMGETQYFGPGTRLLVL.

This rearrangement joins TRBV30 to TRBJ2-1, with 10 bases aligning to TRBD2. The germline CDR1 and CDR2 sequences are GTSNPN and SVGIG (reference sequence). The CDR3 is 16 residues long. Germline trimming cut 6 bases from V and 4 bases from J; bases unmatched to any gene: 12. The DNA of the CDR3 is TGTGCCTGTCCTAGGGAACTAGCGGGGTTGTACAATGAGCAGTTCTTC. Residues: CACPRELAGLYNEQFF.

The rearrangement links TRBV13 to TRBJ2-1; tentatively, D is TRBD1 (6 bases). Per the germline V gene, CDR1 is PRHDT and CDR2 is FYEKMQ (reference sequence). Trimming pared 1 base from V and 1 base from J, leaving 20 bases between. This CDR3 has 19 residues. This CDR3 is CASSLADRFATVSYNEQFF. In nucleotides, the CDR3 is TGTGCCAGCAGCTTAGCAGACAGGTTCGCCACCGTGTCCTACAATGAGCAGTTCTTC. The variable domain in full, with the rest retrieved from reference TRBV13 and TRBJ2-1, is AAGVIQSPRHLIKEKRETATLKCYPIPRHDTVYWYQQGPGQDPQFLISFYEKMQSDKGSIPDRFSAQQFSDYHSELNMSSLELGDSALYFCASSLADRFATVSYNEQFFGPGTRLTVL.

The chain carries TRBV6-5 and TRBJ1-2; the match to TRBD1 covers 8 bases. Looked up from germline, CDR1 is MNHEY and CDR2 is SVGAGI. This CDR3 has 14 residues. The J segment lost 5 bases and the V segment lost 7 bases, leaving 9 bases of the junction unmatched. The CDR3 reads CASNDRGQGYGYTF. The CDR3 nucleotides read TGTGCCAGCAATGACAGGGGTCAGGGATATGGCTACACCTTC.

The V gene is TRBV30, the J gene TRBJ2-1; 10 bases are a match to TRBD2. Germline V gene data show CDR1 as GTSNPN and CDR2 as SVGIG (reference sequence). The CDR3 has 16 residues. With 0 bases clipped from V and 4 bases from J, the junction kept 6 bases outside the gene matches. The CDR3 nucleotides are TGTGCCTGGAGTGTGGCGCGAGCGGGGGGGTACAATGAGCAGTTCTTC. Amino acids: CAWSVARAGGYNEQFF.

In its sample, this clone was seen a few times. The chain joins TRBV9 to TRBJ2-7; D not resolved. V was clipped by 2 bases and J by 2 bases, with 8 bases between them. Germline loops: CDR1 SGDLS, CDR2 YYNGEE. The CDR3 spans 13 residues. CDR3 in amino acids: CASSVGSTYEQYF. The CDR3, as DNA: TGTGCCAGCAGCGTTGGCAGCACCTACGAGCAGTACTTC. Variable domain in full (rest from reference TRBV9 and TRBJ2-7): DSGVTQTPKHLITATGQRVTLRCSPRSGDLSVYWYQQSLDQGLQFLIQYYNGEERAKGNILERFSAQQFPDLHSELNLSSLELGDSALYFCASSVGSTYEQYFGPGTRLTVT.

This clone showed up just a few times. The rearrangement links TRBV29-1 to TRBJ2-1; TRBD2 matches at 7 bases. From germline, CDR1 is SQVTM and CDR2 ANQGSEA. The CDR3 sequence is 15 residues long. The junction had 12 bases not matched to a gene; V was cut back by 6 bases and J by 4 bases. This CDR3 reads CSVPIGAGGYNEQFF. The CDR3, as DNA: TGCAGCGTCCCAATTGGGGCCGGGGGGTACAATGAGCAGTTCTTC.

The table lists this clone with a few counts. The V and J genes are TRBV4-1 and TRBJ2-4, with D unclear. The CDR3 covers 13 residues. Germline CDR1 reads MGHRA; CDR2 reads YSYEKL. V gave up 1 base and J gave up 8 bases, with 9 bases separating them. The CDR3 here is CASSQVDLDIQYF. The CDR3 DNA follows: TGCGCCAGCAGCCAAGTAGACCTGGACATTCAGTACTTC.

This clone was seen a handful of times. This chain connects TRBV13 to TRBJ1-2; a possible D gene is TRBD1 (5 bases). The CDR3 contains 14 residues. Trimming stripped 8 bases from V and 2 bases from J, with 15 bases between. Germline V gene data show CDR1 as PRHDT and CDR2 as FYEKMQ (reference sequence). The CDR3 protein is CASAVAGNNYGYTF. DNA of the CDR3: TGTGCCAGCGCGGTGGCAGGGAACAACTATGGCTACACCTTC.

This clone came up a few times. This sample includes further DNA sequences coding for the same CDR3. V gene TRBV2 combines with J gene TRBJ2-1; D may be TRBD2 (6 bases). The ends were cut back, 6 bases at V and 0 bases at J, with 9 bases in the middle. The length of the CDR3 is 14 residues. Germline V gene sequence: CDR1 SNHLY, CDR2 FYNNEI. The CDR3 loop reads CASRGGSSYNEQFF. The CDR3 region has the DNA TGTGCCAGCAGGGGGGGAAGCTCCTACAATGAGCAGTTCTTC.

This clone was counted between two and nine times. The DNA of the CDR3 is TGTGCCATCAGTGAGGACAGTAGCACAGATACGCAGTATTTT. Residues: CAISEDSSTDTQYF. V is TRBV10-3 and J is TRBJ2-3; a weak D match, TRBD1 (5 bases). Germline V gene sequence: CDR1 ENHRY, CDR2 SYGVKD. The germline V and J ends were trimmed by 2 bases and 0 bases, with 6 bases remaining between them. The CDR3 extends over 14 amino acids.

This clone was observed a few times. This chain connects TRBV30 to TRBJ2-3, with a possible D match to TRBD1 (7 bases). Trimming cost V 3 bases and J 4 bases, with 14 bases left between them. CDR3 length equals 14 residues. Per the germline V gene, CDR1 is GTSNPN and CDR2 is SVGIG (reference sequence). The DNA for the CDR3 is TGTGCCTGGAGGCTATCAGGGGGGTCAGATACGCAGTATTTT. It codes for CAWRLSGGSDTQYF.

The chain has TRBV2 and TRBJ1-1; TRBD1 might be the D (5 bases). Germline loops: CDR1 SNHLY, CDR2 FYNNEI. The CDR3 is 12 residues long. Between the trimmed V and J ends, which lost 6 bases and 3 bases, there was a span of 8 bases. CDR3: CASRVQDTEAFF. In DNA form, the CDR3 reads TGTGCCAGCAGGGTACAGGACACTGAAGCTTTCTTT.

Only a few counts were recorded for this clone. The V and J genes are TRBV29-1 and TRBJ2-5, with D maybe TRBD1 (6 bases). Germline CDR1 SQVTM, CDR2 ANQGSEA. V dropped 6 bases and J dropped 5 bases, with 13 bases sitting between them. CDR3 length: 12 residues. The CDR3 nucleotides are TGCAGCGTGACCCAGGGGCGGGAGACCCAGTACTTC. This translates into CSVTQGRETQYF.

CDR3 protein: CASRGTGNTEAFF. DNA for the CDR3: TGTGCCAGCAGGGGTACAGGGAACACTGAAGCTTTCTTT. The rearrangement links TRBV6-5 to TRBJ1-1, with D perhaps matching TRBD1 (5 bases). Per the germline V gene, CDR1 is MNHEY and CDR2 is SVGAGI. The ends were cut back, 6 bases at V and 1 base at J, with 9 bases in the middle. The CDR3 has 13 residues.

V and J are TRBV9 and TRBJ2-1; D remains ambiguous. Germline V gives CDR1 SGDLS, CDR2 YYNGEE. The CDR3 is 14 residues long. Trimming stripped 1 base from V and 2 bases from J, with 7 bases between. The CDR3 nucleotides read TGTGCCAGCAGCGTACGTGGCACCTACAATGAGCAGTTCTTC. Its protein product is CASSVRGTYNEQFF.

V usage is TRBV28 and J usage is TRBJ1-5, with D hard to call. V lost 6 bases to trimming and J lost 4 bases, with 7 bases between them. This CDR3 is built from 12 residues. Germline values: CDR1 MDHEN, CDR2 SYDVKM. The CDR3 region is CASRSGNQPQHF. The CDR3 region has the DNA TGTGCCAGCAGGTCAGGTAATCAGCCCCAGCATTTT.

The chain recombines TRBV11-2 with TRBJ1-1, with D possibly being TRBD1 (6 bases). The germline V and J ends were trimmed by 1 base and 7 bases, with 10 bases remaining between them. In germline, CDR1 is SGHAT, CDR2 FQNNGV. This CDR3 is 13 amino acids long. CDR3 DNA sequence: TGTGCCAGCAGCTTAGGAAGGGGGTATGAAGCTTTCTTT. Protein product: CASSLGRGYEAFF. Variable domain in full (rest from reference TRBV11-2 and TRBJ1-1): EAGVAQSPRYKIIEKRQSVAFWCNPISGHATLYWYQQILGQGPKLLIQFQNNGVVDDSQLPKDRFSAERLKGVDSTLKIQPAKLEDSAVYLCASSLGRGYEAFFGQGTRLTVV.